The subject of this entry is one TCR beta chain. The CDR3 has 14 amino acids. From germline, CDR1 is MGHRA and CDR2 YSYEKL. V lost 0 bases and J lost 7; bases outside the gene matches: 2. This sample was included in a study of response to subunit inactivated influenza vaccine. TCRdb re-called the RT-PCR reads through MiXCR, storing one row per CDR3 protein. The repertoire consists of roughly 500,000 distinct CDR3 sequences, with under 30% occurring once and the leading ten covering around 2.8%. These data were also reused for a study on T cells expressing NK-cell markers. From that study: UMIs accompanied the 5'RACE template switching by which TCR beta cDNA was made.

Sequencing used CD4+ T cells sorted from PBMCs, obtained 11 to 12 days after vaccination. V is TRBV4-1 and J is TRBJ1-5; 8 bases agree with TRBD1. This sequence was found in a man aged 45 to 65 who received an inactivated influenza vaccine. CDR3 sequence: CASSQDDRGQPQHF. The CDR3 bases are TGCGCCAGCAGCCAAGATGACAGGGGACAGCCCCAGCATTTT.